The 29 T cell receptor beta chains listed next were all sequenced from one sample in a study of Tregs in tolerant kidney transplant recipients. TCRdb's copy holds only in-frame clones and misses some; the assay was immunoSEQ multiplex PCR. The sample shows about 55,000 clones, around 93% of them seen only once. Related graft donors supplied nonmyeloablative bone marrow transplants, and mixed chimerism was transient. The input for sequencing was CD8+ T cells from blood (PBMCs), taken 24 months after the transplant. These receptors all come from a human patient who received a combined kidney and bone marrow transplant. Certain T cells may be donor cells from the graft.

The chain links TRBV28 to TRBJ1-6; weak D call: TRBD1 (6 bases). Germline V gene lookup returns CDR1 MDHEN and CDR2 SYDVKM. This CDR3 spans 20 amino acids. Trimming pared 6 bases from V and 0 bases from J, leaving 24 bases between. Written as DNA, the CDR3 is TGTGCCAGCAGCACGATCAAAACAGGGTCCCACAGCTCCTATAATTCACCCCTCCACTTT. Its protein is CASSTIKTGSHSSYNSPLHF. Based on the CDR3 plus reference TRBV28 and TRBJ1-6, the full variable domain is DVKVTQSSRYLVKRTGEKVFLECVQDMDHENMFWYRQDPGLGLRLIYFSYDVKMKEKGDIPEGYSVSREKKERFSLILESASTNQTSMYLCASSTIKTGSHSSYNSPLHFGNGTRLTVT.

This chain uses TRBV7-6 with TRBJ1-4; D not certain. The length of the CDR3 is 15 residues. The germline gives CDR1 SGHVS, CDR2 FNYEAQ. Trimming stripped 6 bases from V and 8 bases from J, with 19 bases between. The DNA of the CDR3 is TGTGCCAGCAGTACTTCCGGGTCTCCTGGGGAAAAACTGTTTTTT. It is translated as CASSTSGSPGEKLFF. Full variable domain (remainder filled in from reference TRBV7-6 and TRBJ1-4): GAGVSQSPRYKVTKRGQDVALRCDPISGHVSLYWYRQALGQGPEFLTYFNYEAQQDKSGLPNDRFSAERPEGSISTLTIQRTEQRDSAMYRCASSTSGSPGEKLFFGSGTQLSVL.

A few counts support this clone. CDR3 coding DNA: TGTGCCATCAGTGGGGAGGCTTGGGGCGCTGAAGCTTTCTTT. Residues: CAISGEAWGAEAFF. The rearrangement joins TRBV10-3 to TRBJ1-1; D possibly corresponds to TRBD1 (5 bases). Per germline, CDR1 ENHRY and CDR2 SYGVKD. Trimming pared 4 bases from V and 6 bases from J, leaving 15 bases between. This CDR3 contains 14 residues.

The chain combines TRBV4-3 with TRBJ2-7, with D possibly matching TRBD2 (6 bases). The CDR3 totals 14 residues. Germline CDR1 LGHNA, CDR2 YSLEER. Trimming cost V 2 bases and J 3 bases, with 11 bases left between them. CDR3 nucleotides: TGCGCCAGCAGCCAATTCGGGGGACTCTACGAGCAGTACTTC. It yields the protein CASSQFGGLYEQYF.

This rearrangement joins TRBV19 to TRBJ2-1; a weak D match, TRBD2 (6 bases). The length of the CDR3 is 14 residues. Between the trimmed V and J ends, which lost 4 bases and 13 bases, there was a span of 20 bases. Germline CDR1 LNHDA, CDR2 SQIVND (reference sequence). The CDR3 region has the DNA TGTGCCAGTAGTACCACCCGGGGACTCCTTCCCCAGTTCTTC. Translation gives CASSTTRGLLPQFF.

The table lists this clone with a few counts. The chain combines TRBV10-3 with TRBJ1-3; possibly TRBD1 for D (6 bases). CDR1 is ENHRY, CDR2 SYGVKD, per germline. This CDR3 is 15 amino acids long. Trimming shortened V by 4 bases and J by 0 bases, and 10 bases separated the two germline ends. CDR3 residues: CAISGGGDSGNTIYF. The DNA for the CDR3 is TGTGCCATCAGTGGGGGGGGCGACTCTGGAAACACCATATATTTT.

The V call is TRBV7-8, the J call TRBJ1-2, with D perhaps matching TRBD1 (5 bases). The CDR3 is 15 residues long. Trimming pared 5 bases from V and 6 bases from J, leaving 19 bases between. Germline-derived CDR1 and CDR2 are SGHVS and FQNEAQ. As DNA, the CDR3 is TGTGCCAGCAGCCACTCGGGGGGTCAATGGAATGGCTACACCTTC. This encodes CASSHSGGQWNGYTF.

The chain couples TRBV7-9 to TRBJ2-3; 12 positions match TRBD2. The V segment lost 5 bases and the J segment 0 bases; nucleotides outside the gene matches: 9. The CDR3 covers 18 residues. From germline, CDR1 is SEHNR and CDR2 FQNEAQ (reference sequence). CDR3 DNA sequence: TGTGCCAGCAGCCCAACTAGCGGGGGGCGCCGTAGCACAGATACGCAGTATTTT. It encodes CASSPTSGGRRSTDTQYF.

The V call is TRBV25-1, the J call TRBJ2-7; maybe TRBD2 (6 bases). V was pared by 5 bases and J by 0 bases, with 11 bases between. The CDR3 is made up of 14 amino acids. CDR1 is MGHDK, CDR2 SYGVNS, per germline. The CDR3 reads CASSRRGSSYEQYF. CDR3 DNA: TGTGCCAGCAGTCGTCGGGGGAGCTCCTACGAGCAGTACTTC.

Here the CDR3 DNA reads TGTGCCAGCAGCGAAGGGAAAGGGACAACCCTCGAGCAGTACTTC. This encodes CASSEGKGTTLEQYF. The chain joins TRBV9 to TRBJ2-7, with D tentatively TRBD1 (6 bases). The V end was cut by 3 bases, the J end by 6 bases, with 19 bases between. CDR1 is SGDLS and CDR2 is YYNGEE in the germline V gene. This CDR3 has 15 amino acids.

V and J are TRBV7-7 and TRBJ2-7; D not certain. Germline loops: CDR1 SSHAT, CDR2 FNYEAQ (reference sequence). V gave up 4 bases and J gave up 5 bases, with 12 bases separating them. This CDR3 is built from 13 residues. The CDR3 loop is CASSSSVGHEQYF. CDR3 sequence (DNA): TGTGCCAGCAGCTCGTCAGTGGGCCACGAGCAGTACTTC.

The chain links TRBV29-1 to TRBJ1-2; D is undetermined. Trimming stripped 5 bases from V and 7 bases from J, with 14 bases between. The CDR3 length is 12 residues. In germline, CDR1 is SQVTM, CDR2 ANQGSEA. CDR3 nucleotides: TGCAGCGTTTCGGGATATCCCAGTGGCTACACCTTC. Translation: CSVSGYPSGYTF.

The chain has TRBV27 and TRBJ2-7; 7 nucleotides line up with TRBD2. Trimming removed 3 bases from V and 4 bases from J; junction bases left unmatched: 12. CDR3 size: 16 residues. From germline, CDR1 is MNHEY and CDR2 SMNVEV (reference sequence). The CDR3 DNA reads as TGTGCCAGCAGTTTTCGGGGGGTCGCTCAACCTTACGAGCAGTACTTC. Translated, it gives CASSFRGVAQPYEQYF.

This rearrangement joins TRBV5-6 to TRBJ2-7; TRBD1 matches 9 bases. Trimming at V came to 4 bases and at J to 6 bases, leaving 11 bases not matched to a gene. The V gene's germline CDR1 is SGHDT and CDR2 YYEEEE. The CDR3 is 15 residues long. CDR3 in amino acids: CASSHGQGIYGEQYF. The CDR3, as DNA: TGTGCCAGCAGCCACGGACAGGGGATTTACGGCGAGCAGTACTTC.

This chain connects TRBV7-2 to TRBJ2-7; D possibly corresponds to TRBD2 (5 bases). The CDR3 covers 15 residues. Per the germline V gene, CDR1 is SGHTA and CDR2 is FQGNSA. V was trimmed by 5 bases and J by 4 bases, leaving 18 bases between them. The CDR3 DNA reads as TGTGCCAGCAGCAAAGAGAGGTATGGACTTTACGAGCAGTACTTC. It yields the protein CASSKERYGLYEQYF.

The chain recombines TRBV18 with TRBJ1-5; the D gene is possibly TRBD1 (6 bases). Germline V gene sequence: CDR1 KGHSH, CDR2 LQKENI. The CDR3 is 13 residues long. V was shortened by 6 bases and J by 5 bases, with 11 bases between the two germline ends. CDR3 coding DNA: TGTGCCAGCTCCACCAGGGGTTATCAGCCCCAGCATTTT. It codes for CASSTRGYQPQHF.

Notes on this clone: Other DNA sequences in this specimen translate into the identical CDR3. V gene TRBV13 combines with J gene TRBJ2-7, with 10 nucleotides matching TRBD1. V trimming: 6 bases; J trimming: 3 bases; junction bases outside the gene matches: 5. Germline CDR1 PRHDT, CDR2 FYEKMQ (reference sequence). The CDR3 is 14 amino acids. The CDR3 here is CASSPGTGDYEQYF. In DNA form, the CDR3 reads TGTGCCAGCAGTCCCGGGACAGGGGACTACGAGCAGTACTTC.

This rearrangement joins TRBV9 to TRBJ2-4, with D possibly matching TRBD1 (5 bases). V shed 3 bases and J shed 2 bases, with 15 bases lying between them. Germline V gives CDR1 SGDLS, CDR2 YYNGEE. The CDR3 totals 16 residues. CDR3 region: CASSGRTTESKNIQYF. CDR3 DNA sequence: TGTGCCAGCAGCGGACGGACAACCGAGTCCAAAAACATTCAGTACTTC.

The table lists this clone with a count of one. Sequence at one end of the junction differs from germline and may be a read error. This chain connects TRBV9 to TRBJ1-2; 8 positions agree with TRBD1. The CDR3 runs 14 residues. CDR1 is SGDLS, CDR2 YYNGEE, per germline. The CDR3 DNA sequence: TGTGCCGGCAGCGAGGGACAGGTGATCGGTGGCTACACCTTC. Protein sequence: CAGSEGQVIGGYTF.

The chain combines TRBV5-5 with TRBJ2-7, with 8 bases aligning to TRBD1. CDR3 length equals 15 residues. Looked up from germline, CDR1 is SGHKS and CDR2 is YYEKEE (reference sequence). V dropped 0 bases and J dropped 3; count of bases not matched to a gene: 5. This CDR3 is CASSLGQGSVYEQYF. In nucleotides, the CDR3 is TGTGCCAGCAGCTTGGGACAGGGGAGCGTCTACGAGCAGTACTTC. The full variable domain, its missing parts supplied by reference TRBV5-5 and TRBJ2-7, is DAGVTQSPTHLIKTRGQQVTLRCSPISGHKSVSWYQQVLGQGPQFIFQYYEKEERGRGNFPDRFSARQFPNYSSELNVNALLLGDSALYLCASSLGQGSVYEQYFGPGTRLTVT.

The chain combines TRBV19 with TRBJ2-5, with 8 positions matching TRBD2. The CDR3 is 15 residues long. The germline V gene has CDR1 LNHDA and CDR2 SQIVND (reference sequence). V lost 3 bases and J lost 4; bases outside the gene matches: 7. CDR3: CASSIDREGRETQYF. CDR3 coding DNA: TGTGCCAGTAGTATCGATCGGGAGGGGAGAGAGACCCAGTACTTC.

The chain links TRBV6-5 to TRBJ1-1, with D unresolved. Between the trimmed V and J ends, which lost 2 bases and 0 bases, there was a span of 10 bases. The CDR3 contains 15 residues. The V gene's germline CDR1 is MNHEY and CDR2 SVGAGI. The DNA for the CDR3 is TGTGCCAGCAGTTACAGGGAGGGAATGAACACTGAAGCTTTCTTT. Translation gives CASSYREGMNTEAFF.

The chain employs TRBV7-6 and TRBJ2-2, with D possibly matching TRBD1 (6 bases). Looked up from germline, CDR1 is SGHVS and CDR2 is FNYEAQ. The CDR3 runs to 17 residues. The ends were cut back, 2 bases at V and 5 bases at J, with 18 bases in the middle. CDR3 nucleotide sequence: TGTGCCAGCAGCTTAAGCCGAGGGACAATGATTACCGGGGAGCTGTTTTTT. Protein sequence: CASSLSRGTMITGELFF.

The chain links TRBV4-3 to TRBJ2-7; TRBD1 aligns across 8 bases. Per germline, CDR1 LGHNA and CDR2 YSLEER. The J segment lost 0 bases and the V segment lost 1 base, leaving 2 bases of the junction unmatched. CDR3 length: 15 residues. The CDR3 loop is CASSQVTGGSYEQYF. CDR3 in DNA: TGCGCCAGCAGCCAAGTAACAGGGGGCTCCTACGAGCAGTACTTC.

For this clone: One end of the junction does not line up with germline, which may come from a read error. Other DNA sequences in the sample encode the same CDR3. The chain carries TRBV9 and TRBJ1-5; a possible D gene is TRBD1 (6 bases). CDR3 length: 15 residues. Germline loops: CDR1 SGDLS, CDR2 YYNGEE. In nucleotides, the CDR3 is TGTGCCAGTAGCGTAGCCACAGGGCGCAATCAGCCCCAGCATTTT. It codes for CASSVATGRNQPQHF. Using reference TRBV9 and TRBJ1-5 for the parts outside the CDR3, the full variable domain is DSGVTQTPKHLITATGQRVTLRCSPRSGDLSVYWYQQSLDQGLQFLIQYYNGEERAKGNILERFSAQQFPDLHSELNLSSLELGDSALYFCASSVATGRNQPQHFGDGTRLSIL.

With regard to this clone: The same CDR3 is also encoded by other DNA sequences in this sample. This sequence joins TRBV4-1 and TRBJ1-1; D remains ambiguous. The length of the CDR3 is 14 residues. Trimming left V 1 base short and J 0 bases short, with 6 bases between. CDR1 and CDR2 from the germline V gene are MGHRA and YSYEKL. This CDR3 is CASSQGGMNTEAFF. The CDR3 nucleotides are TGCGCCAGCAGCCAAGGCGGGATGAACACTGAAGCTTTCTTT.

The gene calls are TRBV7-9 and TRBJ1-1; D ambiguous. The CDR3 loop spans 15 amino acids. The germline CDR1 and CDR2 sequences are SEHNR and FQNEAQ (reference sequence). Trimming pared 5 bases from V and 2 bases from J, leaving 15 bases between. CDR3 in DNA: TGTGCCAGCAGCCGACAAGCGGGAGGCAACACTGAAGCTTTCTTT. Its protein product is CASSRQAGGNTEAFF.

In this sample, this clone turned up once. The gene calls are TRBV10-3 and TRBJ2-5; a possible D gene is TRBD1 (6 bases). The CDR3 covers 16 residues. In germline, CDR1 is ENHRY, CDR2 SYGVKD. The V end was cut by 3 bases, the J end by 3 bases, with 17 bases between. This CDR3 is CAISDPNRVIEETQYF. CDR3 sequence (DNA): TGTGCCATCAGTGATCCGAACAGGGTGATAGAAGAGACCCAGTACTTC.

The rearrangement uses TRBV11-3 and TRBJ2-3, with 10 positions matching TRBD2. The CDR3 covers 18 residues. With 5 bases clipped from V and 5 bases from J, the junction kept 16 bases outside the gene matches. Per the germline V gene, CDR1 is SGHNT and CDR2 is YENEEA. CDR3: CASSRKGPSGGLLDTQYF. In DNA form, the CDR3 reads TGTGCCAGCAGCCGTAAAGGGCCTAGCGGGGGCCTATTAGATACGCAGTATTTT.